Listed below are T cell receptor beta chains from one sample, sequenced in a study of T-cell memory formation after mild COVID-19. TCRdb processed the 5' RACE reads anew with MiXCR; each CDR3 protein has one entry. The top ten hold 12% of the sample, which has roughly 580,000 distinct CDR3 sequences, under 20% seen once. The sequenced sample consisted of PBMCs or a T cell subset sorted from them (not recorded which). Receptor source: an adult woman who had mild COVID-19 (a few samples of this study predate the infection). Cell type and time point are not known. Each CDR3 is given with its conserved first and last residue. D genes are given only for firm matches. The size field is filled for only some rows; it gives once, few, many or a size class.

NA	TRBJ2-4	TRBV27	15	NA	TGTGCCAGCAGTTTCGCGACAGATTCCAAAAACATTCAGTACTTC	CASSFATDSKNIQYF
few	TRBJ2-1	TRBV5-1	16	TRBD2	TGCGCCAGCAGCAGCCGACTAGCGGGGGGGCTTAGTGAGCAGTTCTTC	CASSSRLAGGLSEQFF
NA	TRBJ1-6	TRBV29-1	14	TRBD1	TGCAGCGCGGGAGAGGGACAGGGCGATTCACCCCTCCACTTT	CSAGEGQGDSPLHF
NA	TRBJ2-7	TRBV2	13	NA	TGTGCCACCAGGACAGACAGCTCCTACGAGCAGTACTTC	CATRTDSSYEQYF
NA	TRBJ2-1	TRBV12-3/TRBV12-4	15	TRBD1	TGTGCCAGCAGTGACTGGACAGGGAACTCGGATGAGCAGTTCTTC	CASSDWTGNSDEQFF
once	TRBJ2-1	TRBV29-1	13	TRBD2	TGCAGCGTCCACCTCCGGGGGGAGGGTGAGCAGTTCTTC	CSVHLRGEGEQFF
few	TRBJ1-2	TRBV4-1	13	NA	TGCGCCAGCAGCCCCGAATATTTCTATGGCTACACCTTC	CASSPEYFYGYTF
NA	TRBJ2-1	TRBV5-1	17	NA	TGCGCCAGCAGCTTGGGCCACGGTTCGAGCTCCTACAATGAGCAGTTCTTC	CASSLGHGSSSYNEQFF
NA	TRBJ2-7	TRBV12-3/TRBV12-4	12	NA	TGTGCCAGCACCCTGCAGGGGTACGAGCAGTACTTC	CASTLQGYEQYF
NA	TRBJ2-1	TRBV12-3/TRBV12-4	18	NA	TGTGCCAGCAGTTTGTTTGGTGGACAGTTCCCACGGGTCAATGAGCAGTTCTTC	CASSLFGGQFPRVNEQFF
few	TRBJ1-1	TRBV24-1	12	NA	TGTGCCACCAGCGATAGGAACACTGAAGCTTTCTTT	CATSDRNTEAFF
few	TRBJ2-1	TRBV9	10	NA	TGTGCCAGCAGCGGGGTTGAGCAGTTCTTC	CASSGVEQFF
few	TRBJ2-2	TRBV7-9	16	TRBD2	TGTGCCAGCAGCCCGGCGGGGGGGGCCCGTACCGGGGAGCTGTTTTTT	CASSPAGGARTGELFF
few	TRBJ2-7	TRBV7-9	20	NA	TGTGCCAGCAGCTTAGCGATAGGACAGGACCGAGCGGGTGATCCCTACGAGCAGTACTTC	CASSLAIGQDRAGDPYEQYF
few	TRBJ2-7	TRBV29-1	15	NA	TGCAGCGTTGTCGACAGGACCGTATCCCTCTACGAGCAGTACTTC	CSVVDRTVSLYEQYF
NA	TRBJ1-1	TRBV12-3/TRBV12-4	14	NA	TGTGCCAGCAGGAAGGGGGTAAGGGGCACTGAAGCTTTCTTT	CASRKGVRGTEAFF